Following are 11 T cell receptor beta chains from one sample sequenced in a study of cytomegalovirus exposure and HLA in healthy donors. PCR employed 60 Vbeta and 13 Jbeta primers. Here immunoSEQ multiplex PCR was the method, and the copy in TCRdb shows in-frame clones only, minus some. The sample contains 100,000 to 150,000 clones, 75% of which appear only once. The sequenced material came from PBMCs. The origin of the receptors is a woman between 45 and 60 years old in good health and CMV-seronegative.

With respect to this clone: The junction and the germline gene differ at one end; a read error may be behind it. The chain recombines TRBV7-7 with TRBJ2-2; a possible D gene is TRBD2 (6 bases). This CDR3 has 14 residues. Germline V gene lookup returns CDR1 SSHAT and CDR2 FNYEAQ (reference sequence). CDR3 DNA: TGTGCTAGCAGGCACAGTGGGGGGACCGGGGAGCTGTTTTTT. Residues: CASRHSGGTGELFF.

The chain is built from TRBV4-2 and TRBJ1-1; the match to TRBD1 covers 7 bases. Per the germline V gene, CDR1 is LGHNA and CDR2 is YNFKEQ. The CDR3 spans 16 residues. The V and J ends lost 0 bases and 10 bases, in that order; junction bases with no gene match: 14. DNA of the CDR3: TGTGCCAGCAGCCAAGATACCTTACAGGGGCCTCAAGGAGCTTTCTTT. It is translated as CASSQDTLQGPQGAFF.

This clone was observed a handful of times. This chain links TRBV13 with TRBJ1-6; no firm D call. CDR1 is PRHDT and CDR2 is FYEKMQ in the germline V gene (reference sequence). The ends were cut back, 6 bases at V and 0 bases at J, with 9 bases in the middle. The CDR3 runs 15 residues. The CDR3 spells CASSSFSSYNSPLHF. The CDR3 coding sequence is TGTGCCAGCAGTTCCTTCAGCTCCTATAATTCACCCCTCCACTTT.

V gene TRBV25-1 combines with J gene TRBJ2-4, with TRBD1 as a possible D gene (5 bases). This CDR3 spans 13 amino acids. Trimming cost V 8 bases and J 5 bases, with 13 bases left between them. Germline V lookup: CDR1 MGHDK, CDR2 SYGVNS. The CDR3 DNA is TGTGCCAGCTCCGACAGAAACCAAAACATTCAGTACTTC. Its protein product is CASSDRNQNIQYF.

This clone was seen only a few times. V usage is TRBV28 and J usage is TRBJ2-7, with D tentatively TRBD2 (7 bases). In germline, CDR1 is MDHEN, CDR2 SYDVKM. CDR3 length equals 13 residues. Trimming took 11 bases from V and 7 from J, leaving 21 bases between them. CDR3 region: CAVREGGSSEQYF. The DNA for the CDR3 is TGTGCCGTAAGGGAGGGGGGTAGCTCAGAGCAGTACTTC.

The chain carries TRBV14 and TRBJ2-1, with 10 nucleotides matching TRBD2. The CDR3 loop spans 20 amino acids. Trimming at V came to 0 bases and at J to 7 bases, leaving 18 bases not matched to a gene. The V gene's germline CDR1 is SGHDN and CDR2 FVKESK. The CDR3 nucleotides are TGTGCCAGCAGCCAAGATTTATGGGACAGCGGGACTAGCGTACGGAATGAGCAGTTCTTC. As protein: CASSQDLWDSGTSVRNEQFF.

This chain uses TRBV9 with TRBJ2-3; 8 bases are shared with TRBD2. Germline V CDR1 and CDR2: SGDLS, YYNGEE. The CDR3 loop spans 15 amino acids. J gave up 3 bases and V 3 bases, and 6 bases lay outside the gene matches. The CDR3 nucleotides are TGTGCCAGCAGCGATCAAGCGGGAGTGACAGATACGCAGTATTTT. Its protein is CASSDQAGVTDTQYF.

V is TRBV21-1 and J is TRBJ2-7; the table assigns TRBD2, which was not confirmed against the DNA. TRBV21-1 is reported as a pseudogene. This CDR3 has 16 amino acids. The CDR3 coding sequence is TGTGCCAGCAGCAAGCTCCGATGGACTGATTCCTACGAGCAGTACTTC. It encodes CASSKLRWTDSYEQYF.

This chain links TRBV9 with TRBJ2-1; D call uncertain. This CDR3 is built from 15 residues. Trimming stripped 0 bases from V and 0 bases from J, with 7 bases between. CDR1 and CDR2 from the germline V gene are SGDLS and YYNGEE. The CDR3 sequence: CASSVDTASYNEQFF. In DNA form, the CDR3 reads TGTGCCAGCAGCGTAGATACAGCCTCCTACAATGAGCAGTTCTTC.

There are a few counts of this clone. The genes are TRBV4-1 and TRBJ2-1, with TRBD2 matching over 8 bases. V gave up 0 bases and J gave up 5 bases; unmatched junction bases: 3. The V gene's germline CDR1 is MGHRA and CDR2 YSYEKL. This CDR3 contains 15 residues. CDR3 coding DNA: TGCGCCAGCAGCCAAGACGGGGGGGGAAACAATGAGCAGTTCTTC. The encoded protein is CASSQDGGGNNEQFF.

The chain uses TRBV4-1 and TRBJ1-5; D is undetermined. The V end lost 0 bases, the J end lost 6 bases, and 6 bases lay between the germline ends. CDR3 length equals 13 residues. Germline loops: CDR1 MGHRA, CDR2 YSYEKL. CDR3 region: CASSQEVGQPQHF. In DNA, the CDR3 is TGCGCCAGCAGCCAAGAGGTCGGTCAGCCCCAGCATTTT.